Presented here are 26 T cell receptor beta chains from one specimen sequenced in a study of blood T cells in healthy people across ages. A J-beta primer mix and a sample-barcoded 5' primer were used in a second PCR of about 7 to 12 cycles. TCRdb itself ran the 5' RACE reads through MiXCR, one entry per CDR3 protein. The table records 600,000 to 900,000 distinct CDR3 sequences, roughly 26% of them present only once. These data also formed part of another study, on T cells of mothers and their children.

Sequences were obtained from blood. These receptors came from a boy between 10 and 17 years old in good health.

The V and J genes are TRBV9 and TRBJ2-1; tentatively, D is TRBD2 (5 bases). V gave up 4 bases and J gave up 1 base, with 6 bases separating them. The length of the CDR3 is 13 residues. The germline gives CDR1 SGDLS, CDR2 YYNGEE. CDR3 region: CASSRLSYNEQFF. The CDR3 coding sequence is TGTGCCAGCAGCCGACTATCCTACAATGAGCAGTTCTTC. The full variable domain, with the rest looked up from reference TRBV9 and TRBJ2-1, is DSGVTQTPKHLITATGQRVTLRCSPRSGDLSVYWYQQSLDQGLQFLIQYYNGEERAKGNILERFSAQQFPDLHSELNLSSLELGDSALYFCASSRLSYNEQFFGPGTRLTVL.

The rearrangement links TRBV6-2 or TRBV6-3 to TRBJ2-1; a possible D gene is TRBD2 (5 bases). With 8 bases removed from V and 0 bases from J, the gap between germline ends came to 14 bases. The V gene's germline CDR1 is MNHEY and CDR2 SVGEGT. The CDR3 covers 15 residues. CDR3 nucleotide sequence: TGTGCCAGCGGGCAGAGCGGAAGCTCCTACAATGAGCAGTTCTTC. Its protein is CASGQSGSSYNEQFF.

This chain links TRBV29-1 with TRBJ2-5; D is unclear. The germline V gene has CDR1 SQVTM and CDR2 ANQGSEA. The V end lost 2 bases, the J end lost 5 bases, and 6 bases lay between the germline ends. This CDR3 has 11 residues. The CDR3, as DNA: TGCAGCGTTGAAATGCGGGAGACCCAGTACTTC. Its protein product is CSVEMRETQYF.

This clonotype has only a few counts. Here the CDR3 reads CSARGTGGDNTGELFF. The CDR3 DNA reads as TGCAGTGCTAGGGGGACAGGGGGTGATAACACCGGGGAGCTGTTTTTT. This chain connects TRBV20-1 to TRBJ2-2; TRBD1 agrees at 11 bases. V lost 3 bases to trimming and J lost 2 bases; unmatched junction nucleotides: 5. CDR3 length: 16 amino acids. From germline, CDR1 is DFQATT and CDR2 SNEGSKA (reference sequence).

The table lists this clonotype with a few counts. This sequence joins TRBV5-1 and TRBJ2-5, with TRBD1 matching 9 bases. The assigned J gene may be wrong: the sequence end matches TRBJ2-7 better. The CDR3 is made up of 15 amino acids. CDR1 is SGHRS, CDR2 YFSETQ, per germline. CDR3 DNA: TGCGCCAGCAGCTTCCTACAGGGGGCCGGCTACGAGCAGTACTTC. Protein product: CASSFLQGAGYEQYF.

V gene TRBV6-5 combines with J gene TRBJ2-7, with D maybe TRBD2 (8 bases). CDR3 length equals 15 residues. The V gene's germline CDR1 is MNHEY and CDR2 SVGAGI. The ends were cut back, 6 bases at V and 3 bases at J, with 18 bases in the middle. CDR3 sequence (DNA): TGTGCCAGCAGGAGGGGGCGGGGGGCCTTCTACGAGCAGTACTTC. As protein: CASRRGRGAFYEQYF.

This clonotype has just a few counts. The V gene is TRBV5-1, the J gene TRBJ1-1; tentatively, D is TRBD1 (5 bases). CDR1 is SGHRS, CDR2 YFSETQ, per germline. This CDR3 region has 14 residues. V was pared by 3 bases and J by 1 base, with 10 bases between. CDR3 sequence reads: CASSSGNPNTEAFF. CDR3 nucleotide sequence: TGCGCCAGCAGCTCAGGGAACCCGAACACTGAAGCTTTCTTT.

This clonotype appeared many times. This rearrangement joins TRBV12-3 or TRBV12-4 to TRBJ2-1, with TRBD2 identical over 8 bases. The CDR3 runs 14 residues. J was trimmed by 3 bases and V by 4 bases; bases with no gene match: 2. The CDR3 here is CASSSSGGYNEQFF. In DNA, the CDR3 is TGTGCCAGCAGTTCCAGCGGGGGCTACAATGAGCAGTTCTTC.

The rearrangement uses TRBV29-1 and TRBJ2-2, with D possibly matching TRBD2 (5 bases). The germline V gene encodes CDR1 SQVTM and CDR2 ANQGSEA. The CDR3 runs 11 residues. The V gene lost 7 bases and the J gene lost 7 bases, with 10 bases spanning the gap. The CDR3 nucleotides read TGCAGCGCAGCGGAAATCGGGGAGCTGTTTTTT. Its protein is CSAAEIGELFF.

This clonotype came up many times. The chain links TRBV28 to TRBJ2-2; D gene unclear. The CDR3 runs to 13 residues. Germline V gene lookup returns CDR1 MDHEN and CDR2 SYDVKM. The V end lost 3 bases, the J end lost 1 base, and 3 bases lay between the germline ends. CDR3 in amino acids: CASSLVNTGELFF. CDR3 in DNA: TGTGCCAGCAGTTTGGTGAACACCGGGGAGCTGTTTTTT.

V is TRBV7-3 and J is TRBJ2-2; no reliable D call. V gave up 4 bases and J gave up 4 bases, with 4 bases separating them. CDR1 SGHTA and CDR2 FQGTGA come from the germline V gene. The CDR3 is 12 residues long. The CDR3 DNA reads as TGTGCCAGCAGCTCCTCCACCGGGGAGCTGTTTTTT. Translation: CASSSSTGELFF.

The J gene is TRBJ1-2, the V gene TRBV29-1; no clear D. The CDR3 has 12 residues. Germline V gene lookup returns CDR1 SQVTM and CDR2 ANQGSEA. Between the trimmed V and J ends, which lost 1 base and 8 bases, there was a span of 11 bases. The CDR3 nucleotides are TGCAGCGTTGAAGGTCCCGCGGGCGGCTACACCTTC. It yields the protein CSVEGPAGGYTF.

The V call is TRBV29-1, the J call TRBJ2-7; 8 positions agree with TRBD1. Germline V gives CDR1 SQVTM, CDR2 ANQGSEA. There are 15 residues in the CDR3. The V gene end was trimmed by 4 bases and the J gene end by 0 bases; junction bases not matched to a gene: 8. The CDR3 DNA is TGCAGCGTTGGGGGGACAGGAATAAGCTCCTACGAGCAGTACTTC. It yields the protein CSVGGTGISSYEQYF.

The chain employs TRBV12-3 or TRBV12-4 and TRBJ2-3; D uncertain. Trimming cost V 2 bases and J 2 bases, with 8 bases left between them. The CDR3 runs 14 residues. In DNA form, the CDR3 reads TGTGCCAGCAGTTTATCCCTTAACACAGATACGCAGTATTTT. This gives the protein CASSLSLNTDTQYF.

The CDR3, as DNA: TGTGCCAGCAGCTTAGCGTTGGCCAGGGCGGACACTGAAGCTTTCTTT. Translated: CASSLALARADTEAFF. The chain has TRBV7-9 and TRBJ1-1; maybe TRBD1 (5 bases). The germline V gene encodes CDR1 SEHNR and CDR2 FQNEAQ (reference sequence). The CDR3 runs to 16 residues. Trimming left V 0 bases short and J 3 bases short, with 14 bases between.

The rearrangement joins TRBV9 to TRBJ1-3; TRBD1 is a possible D gene (6 bases). This CDR3 region has 14 residues. Trimming shortened V by 0 bases and J by 2 bases, and 6 bases separated the two germline ends. From germline, CDR1 is SGDLS and CDR2 YYNGEE. The CDR3 DNA sequence: TGTGCCAGCAGCGTAGCAGGGGCTGGAAACACCATATATTTT. Protein: CASSVAGAGNTIYF.

This clonotype has more than one count but fewer than ten. The chain is built from TRBV4-2 and TRBJ1-4; 8 bases agree with TRBD1. V dropped 4 bases and J dropped 8; count of bases not matched to a gene: 15. CDR1 and CDR2 from the germline V gene are LGHNA and YNFKEQ. The CDR3 is 17 amino acids. The CDR3: CASSPRGRPLWEEKLFF. The CDR3, as DNA: TGTGCCAGCAGCCCCAGGGGGCGCCCCCTTTGGGAGGAAAAACTGTTTTTT.

The chain joins TRBV2 to TRBJ2-5, with TRBD2 as a possible D gene (6 bases). Looked up from germline, CDR1 is SNHLY and CDR2 is FYNNEI. This CDR3 is built from 15 residues. The V end was cut by 4 bases, the J end by 1 base, with 13 bases between. The CDR3 DNA is TGTGCCAGCAGTGGACTAGTGGGGTCCCAAGAGACCCAGTACTTC. Protein sequence: CASSGLVGSQETQYF.

The chain recombines TRBV3-1 with TRBJ2-7; the match to TRBD2 covers 10 bases. In germline, CDR1 is LGHDT, CDR2 YNNKEL (reference sequence). The CDR3 covers 14 residues. Germline trimming cut 2 bases from V and 3 bases from J; bases unmatched to any gene: 1. CDR3 DNA: TGTGCCAGCAGCCAAACTAGCGGGAACTACGAGCAGTACGTC. Amino acids: CASSQTSGNYEQYV.

This clonotype appeared a few times. This chain links TRBV6-5 with TRBJ2-5; 10 bases fit TRBD1. The DNA end favors TRBJ2-7, so the J call may be wrong. The germline V gene has CDR1 MNHEY and CDR2 SVGAGI. The CDR3 is 14 amino acids. Here the CDR3 DNA reads TGTGCCAGCAGTTATGACAGGGGGCTTCGCGAGCAGTACTTC. This sequence encodes CASSYDRGLREQYF.

The chain combines TRBV4-2 with TRBJ2-4; 11 bases line up with TRBD1. Germline V gene lookup returns CDR1 LGHNA and CDR2 YNFKEQ. V dropped 4 bases and J dropped 7; count of bases not matched to a gene: 6. The CDR3 extends over 15 amino acids. The CDR3 here is CASSLGQGVENIQYF. The CDR3 nucleotides are TGTGCCAGCAGCCTGGGACAGGGGGTAGAGAACATTCAGTACTTC.

This CDR3 reads CASSPGLAQTDTQYF. CDR3 coding DNA: TGTGCCAGCAGCCCGGGACTAGCGCAAACAGATACGCAGTATTTT. This chain links TRBV7-2 with TRBJ2-3; 10 bases are a match to TRBD2. Trimming removed 5 bases from V and 3 bases from J; junction bases left unmatched: 5. Germline CDR1 is SGHTA and CDR2 is FQGNSA. The CDR3 has 15 residues.

The genes are TRBV12-5 and TRBJ1-2; possible D gene TRBD1, 6 bases. Germline CDR1 LGHNT, CDR2 FRNRAP. The V gene lost 5 bases and the J gene lost 8 bases, with 21 bases spanning the gap. There are 15 residues in the CDR3. In DNA form, the CDR3 reads TGTGCTAGTGGTACTTGGACAGCGACGCGGTCCGGCTACACCTTC. This gives the protein CASGTWTATRSGYTF.

The rearrangement uses TRBV15 and TRBJ2-6, with 7 bases matching TRBD1. V dropped 4 bases and J dropped 1; count of bases not matched to a gene: 13. CDR1 is LNHNV, CDR2 YYDKDF, per germline (reference sequence). This CDR3 is 19 amino acids long. The CDR3 is CATSMSRDSFLSGANVLTF. CDR3 DNA sequence: TGTGCCACCAGCATGTCCCGGGACAGCTTTCTATCTGGGGCCAACGTCCTGACTTTC.

This clonotype turned up a few times. The V call is TRBV5-1, the J call TRBJ1-6, with 9 bases matching TRBD1. The germline V gene has CDR1 SGHRS and CDR2 YFSETQ. J gave up 9 bases and V 4 bases, and 11 bases lay outside the gene matches. This CDR3 is 16 amino acids long. CDR3 sequence: CASSPDGTGSFSPLHF. The CDR3 DNA is TGCGCCAGCAGCCCCGACGGGACAGGGTCTTTTTCACCCCTCCACTTT.

This chain uses TRBV20-1 with TRBJ2-7; TRBD2 might be the D (5 bases). V dropped 0 bases and J dropped 0 bases, with 15 bases sitting between them. Germline V CDR1 and CDR2: DFQATT, SNEGSKA (reference sequence). This CDR3 spans 16 amino acids. The CDR3 here is CSARDKRVGSSYEQYF. The CDR3 DNA reads as TGCAGTGCTAGAGATAAAAGAGTTGGGAGCTCCTACGAGCAGTACTTC.